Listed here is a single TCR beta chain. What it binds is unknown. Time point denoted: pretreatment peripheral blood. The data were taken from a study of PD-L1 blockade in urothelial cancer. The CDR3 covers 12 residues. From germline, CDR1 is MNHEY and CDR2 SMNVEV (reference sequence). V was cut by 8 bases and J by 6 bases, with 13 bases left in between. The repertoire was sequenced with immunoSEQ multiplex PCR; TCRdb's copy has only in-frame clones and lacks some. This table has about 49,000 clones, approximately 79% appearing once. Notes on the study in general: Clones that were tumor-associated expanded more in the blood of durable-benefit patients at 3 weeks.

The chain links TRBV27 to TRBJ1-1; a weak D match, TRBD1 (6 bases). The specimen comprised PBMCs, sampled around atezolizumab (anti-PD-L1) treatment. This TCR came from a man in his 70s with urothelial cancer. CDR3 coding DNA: TGTGCCAGCGGAAAAGGGGGGGCTGAAGCTTTCTTT. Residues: CASGKGGAEAFF.